This is a list of T cell receptor beta chains from one sample in a study of beta chain features in type 1 diabetes. The table came from immunoSEQ multiplex PCR; TCRdb's copy has only in-frame clones and leaves some out. The sample gives a few hundred thousand clones, 11% to 15% of which show up once; about 6.7% is in the top ten. Sequencing was carried out using central memory CD4+ T cells from blood. The receptors shown here come from a man aged 25 to 40 in good health. Both conserved end residues are part of each CDR3. Fields, in order: D gene, V gene, J gene, clone size, CDR3 protein, CDR3 DNA. The D gene is left open where the match is weak. The listing skips clone size in some rows; elsewhere it reads once, few, many or a size class.

D: TRBD2
V: TRBV7-2
J: TRBJ2-3
size: few
CDR3: CASSLGGRGTDTQYF
DNA: TGTGCCAGCAGCTTAGGCGGGAGGGGCACAGATACGCAGTATTTT

D: NA
V: TRBV18
J: TRBJ2-2
size: NA
CDR3: CASSTRQANTGELFF
DNA: TGTGCCAGCTCAACTCGACAGGCGAACACCGGGGAGCTGTTTTTT

D: NA
V: TRBV4-1
J: TRBJ2-5
size: few
CDR3: CASSQQYQETQYF
DNA: TGCGCCAGCAGCCAACAGTACCAAGAGACCCAGTACTTC

D: NA
V: TRBV6-1
J: TRBJ2-5
size: NA
CDR3: CASSELGGGGGTQYF
DNA: TGTGCCAGCAGTGAATTAGGGGGAGGGGGCGGGACCCAGTACTTC

D: NA
V: TRBV14
J: TRBJ2-6
size: NA
CDR3: CTSSNIQGSGANVLTF
DNA: TGTACCAGCAGCAACATTCAGGGCTCTGGGGCCAACGTCCTGACTTTC

D: TRBD2
V: TRBV5-4
J: TRBJ2-5
size: few
CDR3: CASSPNRDYHRKYF
DNA: TGTGCCAGCAGCCCAAACCGGGACTATCATCGGAAGTACTTC

D: NA
V: TRBV5-1
J: TRBJ2-7
size: few
CDR3: CASSSSSYEQYF
DNA: TGCGCCAGCAGCTCTTCATCCTACGAGCAGTACTTC

D: TRBD2
V: TRBV6-5
J: TRBJ2-5
size: NA
CDR3: CASSKRERETQYF
DNA: TGTGCCAGCAGTAAGCGGGAGCGGGAGACCCAGTACTTC

D: NA
V: TRBV7-6
J: TRBJ1-5
size: few
CDR3: CASSSPPIGRVHF
DNA: TGTGCCAGCAGCTCCCCGCCGATCGGACGGGTGCATTTT

D: NA
V: TRBV7-3
J: TRBJ1-1
size: many
CDR3: CASSFLTNTEAFF
DNA: TGTGCCAGCAGCTTCTTGACGAACACTGAAGCTTTCTTT

D: NA
V: TRBV19
J: TRBJ2-3
size: once
CDR3: CASSGRRRTSTDTQYF
DNA: TGTGCCAGTAGTGGTAGACGCAGGACTAGCACAGATACGCAGTATTTT

D: TRBD1
V: TRBV6-5
J: TRBJ2-7
size: NA
CDR3: CASSDRASYEQYF
DNA: TGTGCCAGCAGTGACAGGGCTTCCTACGAGCAGTACTTC

D: TRBD1
V: TRBV5-4
J: TRBJ1-1
size: NA
CDR3: CASSSPGTAYEAFF
DNA: TGTGCCAGCAGCTCTCCGGGGACAGCCTATGAAGCTTTCTTT

D: NA
V: TRBV4-2
J: TRBJ2-1
size: NA
CDR3: CASSQGDPYNEQFF
DNA: TGTGCCAGCAGCCAAGGGGACCCCTACAATGAGCAGTTCTTC

D: NA
V: TRBV2
J: TRBJ2-1
size: NA
CDR3: CASAGFGSPGYNEQFF
DNA: TGTGCCAGCGCGGGGTTCGGATCTCCCGGGTACAATGAGCAGTTCTTC

D: NA
V: TRBV7-2
J: TRBJ2-1
size: many
CDR3: CASSLAGGHNEQFF
DNA: TGTGCCAGCAGCTTAGCTGGGGGTCACAATGAGCAGTTCTTC

D: NA
V: TRBV5-4
J: TRBJ1-1
size: few
CDR3: CASSSERPTGLNTEAFF
DNA: TGTGCCAGCAGCTCCGAAAGACCGACAGGATTGAACACTGAAGCTTTCTTT

D: NA
V: TRBV5-1
J: TRBJ1-2
size: few
CDR3: CASSLSGALDGYTF
DNA: TGCGCCAGCAGCTTGAGCGGCGCTTTGGATGGCTACACCTTC

D: NA
V: TRBV15
J: TRBJ2-2
size: NA
CDR3: CATRHRQTGELFF
DNA: TGTGCCACCAGACACAGACAGACCGGGGAGCTGTTTTTT

D: TRBD1
V: TRBV6-5
J: TRBJ1-5
size: NA
CDR3: CASSRTGANQPQHF
DNA: TGTGCCAGCAGTCGGACAGGGGCCAATCAGCCCCAGCATTTT

D: TRBD1
V: TRBV7-2
J: TRBJ2-3
size: many
CDR3: CASSSGTGADTQYF
DNA: TGTGCCAGCAGCTCCGGGACAGGAGCAGATACGCAGTATTTT

D: NA
V: TRBV7-8
J: TRBJ2-6
size: many
CDR3: CASSLHQRGTGANVLTF
DNA: TGTGCCAGCAGCTTGCATCAAAGGGGGACTGGGGCCAACGTCCTGACTTTC

D: TRBD1
V: TRBV7-2
J: TRBJ2-6
size: NA
CDR3: CASSLATGLGANVLTF
DNA: TGTGCCAGCAGCTTAGCGACAGGGCTTGGGGCCAACGTCCTGACTTTC

D: NA
V: TRBV19
J: TRBJ1-5
size: few
CDR3: CATHPQGRGNQPQHF
DNA: TGTGCCACCCATCCGCAGGGAAGGGGCAATCAGCCCCAGCATTTT

D: NA
V: TRBV5-1
J: TRBJ1-4
size: few
CDR3: CASTHRAMSEKLFF
DNA: TGCGCCAGCACCCACAGGGCTATGTCTGAAAAACTGTTTTTT

D: TRBD2
V: TRBV6-6
J: TRBJ2-3
size: NA
CDR3: CASLRLASLATQYF
DNA: TGTGCCAGCCTGCGACTAGCGTCCCTAGCTACGCAGTATTTT

D: NA
V: TRBV5-4
J: TRBJ2-1
size: many
CDR3: CASSVDPSSDEQFF
DNA: TGTGCCAGCAGCGTCGACCCAAGCTCGGATGAGCAGTTCTTC

D: NA
V: TRBV2
J: TRBJ2-7
size: few
CDR3: CASSETRRLSYEQYF
DNA: TGTGCCAGCAGTGAGACTCGTCGTTTATCCTACGAGCAGTACTTC

D: NA
V: TRBV4-2
J: TRBJ1-1
size: few
CDR3: CASSQDGGAEAFF
DNA: TGTGCCAGCAGCCAAGACGGAGGTGCTGAAGCTTTCTTT

D: NA
V: TRBV7-9
J: TRBJ1-2
size: few
CDR3: CASSSEGRDCRF
DNA: TGTGCCAGCAGCTCCGAGGGAAGGGACTGTCGCTTC

D: NA
V: TRBV4-2
J: TRBJ1-2
size: many
CDR3: CASSPSKGPNYGYTF
DNA: TGTGCCAGCAGCCCAAGTAAGGGGCCGAACTATGGCTACACCTTC

D: NA
V: TRBV29-1
J: TRBJ2-1
size: many
CDR3: CSVGGGDEQFF
DNA: TGCAGCGTAGGGGGAGGCGATGAGCAGTTCTTC

D: TRBD2
V: TRBV18
J: TRBJ2-7
size: NA
CDR3: CASSPRGGEEQYF
DNA: TGTGCCAGCTCACCGCGGGGAGGGGAGGAGCAGTACTTC

D: TRBD1
V: TRBV28
J: TRBJ2-3
size: many
CDR3: CASRTTGSTDTQYF
DNA: TGTGCCAGCAGGACGACAGGGTCCACAGATACGCAGTATTTT

D: NA
V: TRBV21-1
J: TRBJ2-7
size: NA
CDR3: CASSQDSPYEQYF
DNA: TGTGCCAGCAGCCAGGACAGTCCCTACGAGCAGTACTTC

D: TRBD1
V: TRBV6-6
J: TRBJ1-1
size: few
CDR3: CASREQGWMNTEAFF
DNA: TGTGCCAGCAGAGAACAGGGGTGGATGAACACTGAAGCTTTCTTT

D: NA
V: TRBV30
J: TRBJ1-2
size: NA
CDR3: CAWSVFSGPNYGYTF
DNA: TGTGCCTGGAGTGTATTTTCAGGGCCGAACTATGGCTACACCTTC

D: NA
V: TRBV4-1
J: TRBJ1-2
size: NA
CDR3: CASSPSGQPIYGYTF
DNA: TGCGCCAGCAGCCCCTCCGGACAGCCGATTTATGGCTACACCTTC

D: NA
V: TRBV27
J: TRBJ2-3
size: few
CDR3: CASSLLPTVSTDTQYF
DNA: TGTGCCAGCAGTTTATTACCGACAGTCAGCACAGATACGCAGTATTTT

D: TRBD2
V: TRBV15
J: TRBJ2-1
size: NA
CDR3: CATSLVGLAGGDNEQFF
DNA: TGTGCCACCTCTTTAGTAGGACTAGCGGGAGGTGACAATGAGCAGTTCTTC

D: NA
V: TRBV5-6
J: TRBJ2-3
size: few
CDR3: CASSLATGTTQYF
DNA: TGTGCCAGCAGCTTGGCCACCGGGACCACGCAGTATTTT

D: NA
V: TRBV7-3
J: TRBJ2-1
size: NA
CDR3: CASSSRPRNEQFF
DNA: TGTGCCAGCAGCTCTCGTCCCAGGAATGAGCAGTTCTTC